This T cell receptor (beta chain) was profiled in a study of neoadjuvant anti-PD-1 for oral cavity cancer (dated by TCRdb to about 2021). A note on the overall study: Before undergoing curative-intent surgical resection, most patients got three to four biweekly nivolumab doses at 3 mg/kg. Under RECIST 1.1, a patient counted as a responder if showing complete response, partial response or stable disease, and as a non-responder if showing progression. A roughly 30% response rate was observed in the parent correlative cohort, in which around 12 patients were included. Patients who did not progress were given a fourth nivolumab dose at about day 43 and had definitive surgical resection on days 50-56.

This clone was seen ten or more times. Its antigen is still unknown. The sample holds no much larger clone one base away, and base qualities are not on file. The investigation overall reported the following: Only a few patients per response group were included in the TCR analyses, and larger cohorts for validation were called for by the authors. A higher pretreatment blood Treg/Th17 ratio correlated with both higher pretreatment blood TCRbeta clonality and lower post-treatment tumor TCRbeta clonality. Greater tumor shrinkage was correlated with larger post-treatment sizes of preexisting intratumoral clones, suggesting that expansion of preexisting clones contributed to response.

Survey sequencing of tumors used two replicates per sample, and the tumor libraries mostly started from 4.5 to 5.5 ug of input genomic DNA. Following the manufacturer's instructions, the team built TCRbeta libraries using the immunoSEQ hsTCRbeta kit. An Illumina NovaSeq 6000 S4 flow cell was used to sequence the final libraries, which had first been combined to 3 nM. As for the original processing: The immunoSEQ Analyzer handled quality control and preprocessing of the raw data. The analysis was restricted to productive rearrangements, with each unique CDR3 amino acid sequence defining a clonotype. Repertoire clonality was estimated as the Gini-Simpson index, which was computed with the R package tcR. Student's t test was used to compare Gini indices, and Pearson correlation was used to assess associations with tumor size change. TCRdb stores this immuneACCESS table with in-frame sequences only. Part of the clones is absent; in the studies checked, under half of the shortfall reflects unresolved V genes, and no reason is known for the rest. For V, J and clone size, that table is used; D and trimming come from the DNA. Recorded for this sample are tens of thousands of clones; about 36% of them occurred a single time. The ten largest clones add up to more than 15% of the sample.

From cysteine to phenylalanine, the CDR3 is 18 amino acids long. This entry keeps only the CDR3 DNA: 54 bases, framed from base 1. From a lookup of the germline V gene, CDR1 and CDR2 are MNHNS and SASEGT. V is trimmed back by 4 bases and J by 3 bases, and the junction contains 10 bases that no gene match accounts for. Sample time point, as interpreted from the label and publication: after neoadjuvant nivolumab, at surgical resection. Patients were newly diagnosed with stage II-IVA oral cavity squamous cell carcinoma and had received no prior systemic or radiation treatment. The cohort consisted of patients with HPV-negative, locally advanced oral cavity squamous cell carcinoma. Samples came from a longitudinal correlative study of a single-arm phase II trial of neoadjuvant nivolumab in oral cavity squamous cell carcinoma. Subject-matched pre- and post-treatment PBMCs and tumors from three responders and three non-responders underwent genomic DNA-based TCRbeta sequencing. The Maxwell RSC DNA from Tissue kit was used to isolate genomic DNA from tumor tissue.

This clonotype was obtained from a person aged 35 to 85 with oral cavity squamous cell carcinoma. The specimen comprised tumor tissue, sampled after nivolumab (anti-PD-1) treatment. The chain couples TRBV6-1 to TRBJ2-2, and 11 junctional nucleotides match TRBD1. The CDR3 has the sequence CASSGLNRDRGYTGELFF. The sequenced DNA: TGTGCCAGCAGTGGCCTCAACCGGGACAGGGGGTACACCGGGGAGCTGTTTTTT.